Below, one T cell receptor beta chain is given with its context. Its antigen is unknown. The CDR3 consists of 14 residues. V shed 5 bases and J 4 bases; nucleotides not matched to a gene: 3. Germline CDR1 and CDR2: LGHNT and FRNRAP. The data were taken from a study of cytomegalovirus exposure and HLA in healthy donors. The PCR ran on 60 Vbeta and 13 Jbeta primers. Produced via immunoSEQ multiplex PCR; TCRdb's table is partial and in-frame only. Found here are 65,000 to 85,000 clones, around 72% of them singletons; the top ten hold about 15%. General study points: The authors later linked a missense DCLRE1C variant to TCR beta V- and J-gene trimming.

The V and J genes are TRBV12-5 and TRBJ1-5, with 9 positions matching TRBD1. The sample was PBMCs. The TCR sequence derives from a male donor in good health and CMV-seropositive. The CDR3 region has the DNA TGTGCTAGTGGTCTGACAGGGGGTAATCAGCCCCAGCATTTT. Translated, it gives CASGLTGGNQPQHF. The whole variable domain, filled in from reference TRBV12-5 and TRBJ1-5, reads DARVTQTPRHKVTEMGQEVTMRCQPILGHNTVFWYRQTMMQGLELLAYFRNRAPLDDSGMPKDRFSAEMPDATLATLKIQPSEPRDSAVYFCASGLTGGNQPQHFGDGTRLSIL.